This T cell receptor beta chain was sequenced in a study of cytomegalovirus exposure and HLA in healthy donors. The overall study: Earlier sequencing of 150 million to 200 million T cells yielded approximately 120 million unique TCR beta sequences. General study results and limits: The classifier was said to identify cytomegalovirus status with high specificity and sensitivity.

Germline V gives CDR1 MDHEN, CDR2 SYDVKM. The CDR3 is 15 residues long. The V end was cut by 5 bases, the J end by 5 bases, with 15 bases between. PCR was performed using 60 Vbeta and 13 Jbeta primers. Here immunoSEQ multiplex PCR was the method, and the copy in TCRdb shows in-frame clones only, minus some. The table includes 200,000 to 250,000 clones, roughly 80% detected once. This clone was counted between two and nine times. Its antigen is unidentified. The chain recombines TRBV28 with TRBJ1-4; D perhaps matches TRBD1 (5 bases). What was sequenced was PBMCs. This receptor was identified in a man in his forties in good health and CMV-seronegative. The chain's CDR3 is CASSPWGVSNEKLFF. The CDR3 DNA reads as TGTGCCAGCAGTCCCTGGGGGGTCTCAAATGAAAAACTGTTTTTT. The full variable domain, its missing parts supplied by reference TRBV28 and TRBJ1-4, is DVKVTQSSRYLVKRTGEKVFLECVQDMDHENMFWYRQDPGLGLRLIYFSYDVKMKEKGDIPEGYSVSREKKERFSLILESASTNQTSMYLCASSPWGVSNEKLFFGSGTQLSVL.